The clone carrying this TCR beta chain was observed a few times. The antigen is undetermined. Mismatch with germline at one junction end may stem from a read error. PCR involved 60 Vbeta and 13 Jbeta primers. The data were produced by immunoSEQ multiplex PCR, yet TCRdb's version contains in-frame clones alone and is incomplete. The sample includes 150,000 to 200,000 clones, 70% to 85% of them seen just once. This sample is part of a study of cytomegalovirus exposure and HLA in healthy donors. Overall study results and limits: An analysis done earlier found most TCR beta V segments productive about 87% or about 30% of the time.

The CDR3 spans 14 residues. CDR1 KGHSH and CDR2 LQKENI come from the germline V gene. The J gene is TRBJ2-1, the V gene TRBV18; 8 nucleotides align to TRBD2. The receptor was derived from a woman in her 30s in good health and CMV-seronegative. Material: PBMCs. This chain's CDR3 is CASSPLAAYNEQFF. DNA for the CDR3: TGTGCCAGCTCTCCACTAGCGGCCTACAATGAGCAGTTCTTC.